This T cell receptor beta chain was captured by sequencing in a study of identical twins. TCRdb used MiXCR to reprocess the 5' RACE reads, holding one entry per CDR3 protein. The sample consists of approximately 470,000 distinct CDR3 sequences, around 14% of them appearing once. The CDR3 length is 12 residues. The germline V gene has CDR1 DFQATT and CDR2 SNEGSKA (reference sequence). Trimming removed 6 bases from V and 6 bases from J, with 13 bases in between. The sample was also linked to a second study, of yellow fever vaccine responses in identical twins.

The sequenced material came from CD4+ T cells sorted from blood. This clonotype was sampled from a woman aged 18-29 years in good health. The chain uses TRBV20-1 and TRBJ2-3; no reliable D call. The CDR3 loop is CSAPVVLDTQYF. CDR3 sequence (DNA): TGCAGTGCCCCGGTGGTGTTGGATACGCAGTATTTT.